The 6 T cell receptor beta chains below were found in one sample sequenced in a study of T cell responses to AZD1222 COVID-19 vaccine. Some clones are missing from TCRdb's copy, which holds only in-frame ones; the method was immunoSEQ multiplex PCR. The sample yields 95,000 to 150,000 clones, about 90% seen once. The sequenced sample was peripheral blood, obtained on day 0 of AZD1222 vaccination. The source is an adult in good health.

The J gene is TRBJ2-3, the V gene TRBV30; D might be TRBD1 (6 bases). The CDR3 contains 13 residues. Trimming removed 5 bases at V and 2 bases at J, with 11 bases between. Germline V gene lookup returns CDR1 GTSNPN and CDR2 SVGIG (reference sequence). This chain's CDR3 is CAWGQSFTDTQYF. For the CDR3, the DNA is TGTGCCTGGGGACAGAGCTTCACAGATACGCAGTATTTT.

The V call is TRBV5-1, the J call TRBJ1-1; D not resolved. This CDR3 has 16 amino acids. V lost 4 bases, J lost 2 bases, and 18 bases lay in between. From germline, CDR1 is SGHRS and CDR2 YFSETQ. This CDR3 is CASSAWVIGVNTEAFF. In nucleotides, the CDR3 is TGCGCCAGCAGCGCATGGGTTATTGGGGTTAACACTGAAGCTTTCTTT.

The V and J genes are TRBV29-1 and TRBJ1-2; D perhaps matches TRBD1 (5 bases). V was clipped by 7 bases and J by 4 bases, with 19 bases between them. The CDR3 is 14 amino acids. Germline V CDR1 and CDR2: SQVTM, ANQGSEA. The CDR3 protein is CSAGRGDSPYGYTF. CDR3 in DNA: TGCAGCGCTGGACGCGGAGACAGCCCCTATGGCTACACCTTC.

V is TRBV5-1 and J is TRBJ1-6; D perhaps matches TRBD1 (6 bases). The V and J ends lost 4 bases and 6 bases respectively, with 14 bases between them. Germline CDR1 reads SGHRS; CDR2 reads YFSETQ. The CDR3 is 15 residues long. The CDR3 reads CASSPGQGTNSPLHF. The CDR3 DNA sequence: TGCGCCAGCAGCCCGGGGCAGGGGACTAATTCACCCCTCCACTTT.

The V gene is TRBV19, the J gene TRBJ2-7, with 8 bases lining up with TRBD1. The CDR3 totals 14 residues. Trimming removed 2 bases from V and 2 bases from J; junction bases left unmatched: 2. The germline CDR1 and CDR2 sequences are LNHDA and SQIVND (reference sequence). The CDR3 region has the DNA TGTGCCAGTAGTATACTGGACAGGGCCTACGAGCAGTACTTC. Translated: CASSILDRAYEQYF.

V is TRBV5-1 and J is TRBJ1-2; D gene ambiguous. The CDR3 runs to 13 residues. The V end lost 1 base, the J end lost 6 bases, and 10 bases lay between the germline ends. The V gene's germline CDR1 is SGHRS and CDR2 YFSETQ. The CDR3 loop is CASSLPATHGYTF. CDR3 bases: TGCGCCAGCAGCTTGCCAGCAACCCATGGCTACACCTTC.